The clone carrying this T cell receptor beta chain was seen many times. What it recognizes is unknown. The data originate from a study of T cells in Graves' hyperthyroidism and ophthalmopathy. Regarding the study as a whole: The blood repertoire included most of the expanded thyroid clonotypes above 0.001.

The CDR3 regions of TCR beta were amplified from RNA transcripts. The TCR CDR3 was amplified in a first-round RT-PCR using the HTBI primer set. TCRdb re-called the multiplex PCR reads with MiXCR, one entry per CDR3 protein. The table has 90,000 to 120,000 distinct CDR3 sequences, around a sixth seen once. The CDR3 runs 15 residues. CDR1 and CDR2 (germline): DFQATT, SNEGSKA (reference sequence). V lost 5 bases to trimming and J lost 1 base, with 15 bases between them. The rearrangement links TRBV20-1 to TRBJ1-5; D may be TRBD1 (5 bases). The receptor was isolated from a woman aged 50 to 60 with Graves' hyperthyroidism. Sequenced material: blood. The CDR3 protein is CSAFGGGRSNQPQHF. For the CDR3, the DNA is TGCAGTGCTTTCGGGGGGGGTCGAAGCAATCAGCCCCAGCATTTT.